This T cell receptor beta chain was profiled in a study of quantifying T cell responses using KT2 cells. Overall study context: RNA was reverse transcribed with TCR alpha and beta constant-region primers. Findings of the study overall: The number of KT2 alpha and beta sequences was a linear function of input KT2 cells. Very high KT2 spike-in numbers caused saturation in KT2 sequence detection. At about one KT2 cell per 100,000 PBMC, KT2 sequences were still detected.

J was trimmed by 3 bases and V by 3 bases; bases with no gene match: 15. Per germline, CDR1 SGHVS and CDR2 FQNEAQ. This CDR3 spans 21 amino acids. Remarks on this clonotype: Its antigen is not identified.

Each cDNA got a UMI-containing oligo ligated at its 3' end. The first PCR ran approximately 4 cycles with an equimolar RC1.1 and RC1.2 beta primer mix. One entry per CDR3 protein, called by TCRdb with MiXCR from the UMI-ligation and nested PCR reads. The data show approximately 50,000 distinct CDR3 sequences, 11% seen once. Unfractionated PBMC were spiked with known numbers of KT2 clone cells. The sequencing input was PBMCs spiked with cells of the T cell clone KT2. The V call is TRBV7-8, the J call TRBJ2-1, with TRBD2 matching 15 bases. The source is a human donor. CDR3 region: CASSFPRGLAGGRSSYNEQFF. The CDR3 DNA sequence: TGTGCCAGCAGCTTCCCCCGGGGACTAGCGGGAGGACGAAGTAGCTACAATGAGCAGTTCTTC.